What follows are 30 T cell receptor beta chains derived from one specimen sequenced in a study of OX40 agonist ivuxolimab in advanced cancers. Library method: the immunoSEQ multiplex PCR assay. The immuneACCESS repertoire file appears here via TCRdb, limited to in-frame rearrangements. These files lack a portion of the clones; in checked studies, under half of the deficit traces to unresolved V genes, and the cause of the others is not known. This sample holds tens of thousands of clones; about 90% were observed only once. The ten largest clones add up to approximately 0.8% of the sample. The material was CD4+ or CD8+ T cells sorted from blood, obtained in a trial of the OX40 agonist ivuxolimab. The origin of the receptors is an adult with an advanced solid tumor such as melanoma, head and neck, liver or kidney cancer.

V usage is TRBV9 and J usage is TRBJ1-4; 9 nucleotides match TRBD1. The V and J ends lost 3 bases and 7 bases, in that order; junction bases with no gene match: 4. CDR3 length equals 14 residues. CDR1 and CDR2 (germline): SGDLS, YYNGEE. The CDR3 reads CASSATGGSEKLFF. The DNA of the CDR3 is TGTGCCAGCAGCGCGACAGGGGGTAGTGAAAAACTGTTTTTT.

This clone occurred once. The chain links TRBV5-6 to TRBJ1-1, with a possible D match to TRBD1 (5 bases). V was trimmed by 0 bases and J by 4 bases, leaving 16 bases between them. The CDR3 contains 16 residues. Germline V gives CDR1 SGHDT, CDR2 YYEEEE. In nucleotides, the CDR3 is TGTGCCAGCAGCTTGGGTTGGCGGGGCGGCGGCACTGAAGCTTTCTTT. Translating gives CASSLGWRGGGTEAFF.

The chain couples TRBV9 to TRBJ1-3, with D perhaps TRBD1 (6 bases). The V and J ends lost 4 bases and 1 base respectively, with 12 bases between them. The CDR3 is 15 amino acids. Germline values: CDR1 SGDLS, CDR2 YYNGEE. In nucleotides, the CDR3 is TGTGCCAGCAGCCAAATAACAGGGTCTGGAAACACCATATATTTT. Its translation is CASSQITGSGNTIYF.

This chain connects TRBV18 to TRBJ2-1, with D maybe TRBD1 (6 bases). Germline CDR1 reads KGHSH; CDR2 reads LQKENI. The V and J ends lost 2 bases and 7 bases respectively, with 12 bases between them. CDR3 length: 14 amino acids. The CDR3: CASSPRGSLNEQFF. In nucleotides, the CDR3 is TGTGCCAGCTCACCAAGGGGGAGCCTGAATGAGCAGTTCTTC.

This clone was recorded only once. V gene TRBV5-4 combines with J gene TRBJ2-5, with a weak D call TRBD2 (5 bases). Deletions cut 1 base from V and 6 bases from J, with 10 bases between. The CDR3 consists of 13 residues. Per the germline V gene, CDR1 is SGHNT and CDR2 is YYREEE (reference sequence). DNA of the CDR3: TGTGCCAGCAGCTTGCCGGGGATACAGACCCAGTACTTC. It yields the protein CASSLPGIQTQYF.

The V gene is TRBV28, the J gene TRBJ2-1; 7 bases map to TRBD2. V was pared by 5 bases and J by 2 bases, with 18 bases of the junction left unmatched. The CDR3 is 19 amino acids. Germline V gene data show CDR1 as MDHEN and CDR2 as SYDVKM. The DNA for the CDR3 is TGTGCCAGCAGTCCCTGGGGGGGTGCCCCAGGTACCCCCTACAATGAGCAGTTCTTC. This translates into CASSPWGGAPGTPYNEQFF.

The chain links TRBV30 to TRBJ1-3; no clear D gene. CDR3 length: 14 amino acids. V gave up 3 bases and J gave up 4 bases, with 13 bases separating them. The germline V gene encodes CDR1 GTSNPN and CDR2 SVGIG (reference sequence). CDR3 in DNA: TGTGCCTGGAGAGACTACTCTTCAGGAAACACCATATATTTT. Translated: CAWRDYSSGNTIYF.

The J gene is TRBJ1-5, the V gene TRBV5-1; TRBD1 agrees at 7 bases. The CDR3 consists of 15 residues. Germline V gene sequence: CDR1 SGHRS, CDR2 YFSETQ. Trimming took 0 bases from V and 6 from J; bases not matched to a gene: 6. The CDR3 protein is CASSLGEGAFQPQHF. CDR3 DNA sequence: TGCGCCAGCAGCTTGGGGGAGGGGGCTTTTCAGCCCCAGCATTTT.

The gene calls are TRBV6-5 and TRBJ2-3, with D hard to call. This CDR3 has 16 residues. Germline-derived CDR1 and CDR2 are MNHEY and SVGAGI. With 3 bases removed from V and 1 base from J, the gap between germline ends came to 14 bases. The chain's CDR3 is CASSYSSYARTDTQYF. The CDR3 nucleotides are TGTGCCAGCAGTTATTCGTCCTACGCCCGCACAGATACGCAGTATTTT.

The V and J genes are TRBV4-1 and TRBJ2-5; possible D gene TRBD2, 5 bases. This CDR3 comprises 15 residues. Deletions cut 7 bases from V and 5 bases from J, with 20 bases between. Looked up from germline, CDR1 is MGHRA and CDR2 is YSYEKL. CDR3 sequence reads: CASTRSEGYQETQYF. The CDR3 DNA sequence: TGCGCCAGCACTCGCAGCGAGGGTTATCAGGAGACCCAGTACTTC.

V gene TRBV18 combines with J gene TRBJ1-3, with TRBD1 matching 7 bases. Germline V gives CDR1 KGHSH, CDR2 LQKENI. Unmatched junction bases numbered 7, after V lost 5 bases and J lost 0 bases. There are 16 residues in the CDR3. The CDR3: CASSAGQAISGNTIYF. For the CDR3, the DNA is TGTGCCAGCTCAGCCGGACAGGCGATCTCTGGAAACACCATATATTTT. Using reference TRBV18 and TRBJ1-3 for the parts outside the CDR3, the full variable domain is NAGVMQNPRHLVRRRGQEARLRCSPMKGHSHVYWYRQLPEEGLKFMVYLQKENIIDESGMPKERFSAEFPKEGPSILRIQQVVRGDSAAYFCASSAGQAISGNTIYFGEGSWLTVV.

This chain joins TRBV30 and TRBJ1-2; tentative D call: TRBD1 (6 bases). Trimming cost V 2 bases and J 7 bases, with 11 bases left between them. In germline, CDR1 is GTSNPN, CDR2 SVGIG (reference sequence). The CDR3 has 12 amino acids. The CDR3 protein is CAWSRQDGGYTF. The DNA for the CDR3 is TGTGCCTGGAGTAGACAGGACGGTGGCTACACCTTC.

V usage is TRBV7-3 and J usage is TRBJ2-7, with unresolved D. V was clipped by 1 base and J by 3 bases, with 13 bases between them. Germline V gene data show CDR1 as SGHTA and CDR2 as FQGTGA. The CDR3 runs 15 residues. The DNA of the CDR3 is TGTGCCAGCAGCTTAAGGGCCGGCTCTGACTACGAGCAGTACTTC. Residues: CASSLRAGSDYEQYF.

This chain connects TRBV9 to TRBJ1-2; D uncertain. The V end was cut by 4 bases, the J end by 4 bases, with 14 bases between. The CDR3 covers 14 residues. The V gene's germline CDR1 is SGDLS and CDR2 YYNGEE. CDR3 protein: CASSPSGLAYGYTF. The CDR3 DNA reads TGTGCCAGCAGCCCGTCCGGGCTGGCCTATGGCTACACCTTC.

This CDR3 is CASSPGQGQSGNTIYF. CDR3 nucleotide sequence: TGTGCCAGCTCACCGGGACAGGGGCAATCTGGAAACACCATATATTTT. J is TRBJ1-3 and V is TRBV18; 10 nucleotides line up with TRBD1. The CDR3 contains 16 residues. V was pared by 3 bases and J by 1 base, with 3 bases of the junction left unmatched. Germline loops: CDR1 KGHSH, CDR2 LQKENI.

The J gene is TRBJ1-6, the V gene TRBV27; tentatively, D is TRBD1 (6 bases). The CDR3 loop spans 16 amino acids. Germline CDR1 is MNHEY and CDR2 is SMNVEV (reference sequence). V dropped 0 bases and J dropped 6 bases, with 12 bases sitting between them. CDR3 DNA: TGTGCCAGCAGTTTATCGGCCCAGGGGTCTAATTCACCCCTCCACTTT. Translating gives CASSLSAQGSNSPLHF.

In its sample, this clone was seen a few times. CDR3 sequence reads: CASSSLSSGGLNEQFF. The CDR3 DNA follows: TGTGCCAGCAGCTCACTTTCTAGCGGGGGACTAAATGAGCAGTTCTTC. The chain links TRBV11-2 to TRBJ2-1; 10 bases map to TRBD2. The germline V gene encodes CDR1 SGHAT and CDR2 FQNNGV. The CDR3 has 16 amino acids. Trimming took 4 bases from V and 7 from J; bases not matched to a gene: 10.

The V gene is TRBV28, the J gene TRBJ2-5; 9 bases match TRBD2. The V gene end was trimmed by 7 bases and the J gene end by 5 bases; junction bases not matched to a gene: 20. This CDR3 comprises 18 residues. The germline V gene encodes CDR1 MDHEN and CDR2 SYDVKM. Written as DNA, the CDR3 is TGTGCCAGCACTAAACCCCGTGGCGGGGGGGCCGGTGGGGAGACCCAGTACTTC. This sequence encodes CASTKPRGGGAGGETQYF.

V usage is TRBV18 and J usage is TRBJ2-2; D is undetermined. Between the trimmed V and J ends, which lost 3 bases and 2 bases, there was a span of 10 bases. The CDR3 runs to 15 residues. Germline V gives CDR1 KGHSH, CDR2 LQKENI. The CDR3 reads CASSPGLINTGELFF. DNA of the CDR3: TGTGCCAGCTCACCGGGTCTGATCAACACCGGGGAGCTGTTTTTT.

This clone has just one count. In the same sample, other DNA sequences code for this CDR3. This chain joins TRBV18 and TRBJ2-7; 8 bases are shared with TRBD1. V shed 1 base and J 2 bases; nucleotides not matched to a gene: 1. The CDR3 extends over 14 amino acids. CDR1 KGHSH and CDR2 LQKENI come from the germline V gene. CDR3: CASSPRDRPYEQYF. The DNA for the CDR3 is TGTGCCAGCTCACCACGGGACAGGCCCTACGAGCAGTACTTC.

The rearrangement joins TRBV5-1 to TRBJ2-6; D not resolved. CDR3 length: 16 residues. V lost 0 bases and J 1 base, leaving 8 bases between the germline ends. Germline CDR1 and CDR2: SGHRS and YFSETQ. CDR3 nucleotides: TGCGCCAGCAGCTTGGGTACCGGGTCTGGGGCCAACGTCCTGACTTTC. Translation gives CASSLGTGSGANVLTF.

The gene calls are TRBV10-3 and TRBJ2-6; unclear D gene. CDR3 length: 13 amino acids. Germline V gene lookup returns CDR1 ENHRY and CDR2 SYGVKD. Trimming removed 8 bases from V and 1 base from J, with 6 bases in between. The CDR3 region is CAILQSGANVLTF. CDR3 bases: TGTGCCATCCTTCAGTCTGGGGCCAACGTCCTGACTTTC.

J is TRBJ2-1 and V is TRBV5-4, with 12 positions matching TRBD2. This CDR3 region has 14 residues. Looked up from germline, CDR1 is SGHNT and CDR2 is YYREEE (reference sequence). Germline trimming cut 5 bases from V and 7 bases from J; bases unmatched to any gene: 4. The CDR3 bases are TGTGCCAGCAGATGGACTAGCGGGACAAATGAGCAGTTCTTC. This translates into CASRWTSGTNEQFF. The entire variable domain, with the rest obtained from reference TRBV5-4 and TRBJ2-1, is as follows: ETGVTQSPTHLIKTRGQQVTLRCSSQSGHNTVSWYQQALGQGPQFIFQYYREEENGRGNFPPRFSGLQFPNYSSELNVNALELDDSALYLCASRWTSGTNEQFFGPGTRLTVL.

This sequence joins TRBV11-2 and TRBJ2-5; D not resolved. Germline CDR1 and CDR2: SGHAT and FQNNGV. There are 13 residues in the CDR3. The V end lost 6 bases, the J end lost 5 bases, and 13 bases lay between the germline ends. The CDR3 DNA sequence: TGTGCCAGCAGTTCCGTCAGTCGGGAGACCCAGTACTTC. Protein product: CASSSVSRETQYF.

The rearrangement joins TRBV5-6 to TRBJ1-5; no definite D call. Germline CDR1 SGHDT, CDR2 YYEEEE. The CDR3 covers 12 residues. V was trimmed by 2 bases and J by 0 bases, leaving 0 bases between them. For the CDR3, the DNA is TGTGCCAGCAGCTTTAGCAATCAGCCCCAGCATTTT. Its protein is CASSFSNQPQHF.

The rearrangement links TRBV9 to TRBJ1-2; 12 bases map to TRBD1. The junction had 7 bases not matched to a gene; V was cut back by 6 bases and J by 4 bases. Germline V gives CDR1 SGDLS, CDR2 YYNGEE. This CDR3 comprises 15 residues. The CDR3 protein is CASTGTGGAGYGYTF. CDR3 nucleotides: TGTGCCAGCACGGGGACAGGGGGCGCAGGCTATGGCTACACCTTC. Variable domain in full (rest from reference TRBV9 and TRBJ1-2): DSGVTQTPKHLITATGQRVTLRCSPRSGDLSVYWYQQSLDQGLQFLIQYYNGEERAKGNILERFSAQQFPDLHSELNLSSLELGDSALYFCASTGTGGAGYGYTFGSGTRLTVV.

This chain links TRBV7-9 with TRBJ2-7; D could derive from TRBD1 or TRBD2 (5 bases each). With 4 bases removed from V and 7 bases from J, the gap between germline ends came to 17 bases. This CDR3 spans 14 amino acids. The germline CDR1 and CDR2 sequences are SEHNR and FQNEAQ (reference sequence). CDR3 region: CASSSRTGPREQYF. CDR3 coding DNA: TGTGCCAGCAGCTCCCGGACGGGACCGAGGGAGCAGTACTTC.

The CDR3 is CSVADRGYNEQFF. The CDR3 DNA follows: TGCAGCGTTGCTGACAGGGGCTACAATGAGCAGTTCTTC. The rearrangement joins TRBV29-1 to TRBJ2-1, with 8 nucleotides matching TRBD1. Germline loops: CDR1 SQVTM, CDR2 ANQGSEA. Trimming took 4 bases from V and 3 from J; bases not matched to a gene: 2. The CDR3 has 13 residues.

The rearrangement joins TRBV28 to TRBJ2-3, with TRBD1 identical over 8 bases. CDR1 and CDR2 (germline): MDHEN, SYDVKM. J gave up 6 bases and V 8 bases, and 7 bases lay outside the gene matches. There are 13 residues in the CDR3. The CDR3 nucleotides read TGTGCCAGCTGGACAGGGCAGGGGGATACGCAGTATTTT. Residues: CASWTGQGDTQYF.

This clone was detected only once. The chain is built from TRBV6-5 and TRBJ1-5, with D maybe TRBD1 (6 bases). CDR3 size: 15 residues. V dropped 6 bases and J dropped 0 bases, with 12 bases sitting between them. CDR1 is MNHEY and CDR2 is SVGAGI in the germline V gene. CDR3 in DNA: TGTGCCAGCAGACCCGACAGGCTTAGCAATCAGCCCCAGCATTTT. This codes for CASRPDRLSNQPQHF.